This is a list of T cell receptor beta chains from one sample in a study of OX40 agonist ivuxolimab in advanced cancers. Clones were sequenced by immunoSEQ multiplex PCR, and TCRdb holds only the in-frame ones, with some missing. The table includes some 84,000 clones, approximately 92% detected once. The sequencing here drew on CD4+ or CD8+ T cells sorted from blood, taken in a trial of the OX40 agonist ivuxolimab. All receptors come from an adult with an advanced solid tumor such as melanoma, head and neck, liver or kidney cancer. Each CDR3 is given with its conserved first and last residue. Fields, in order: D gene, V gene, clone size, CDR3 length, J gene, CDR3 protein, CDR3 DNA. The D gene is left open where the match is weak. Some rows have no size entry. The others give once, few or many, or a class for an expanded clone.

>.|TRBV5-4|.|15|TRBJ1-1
CASSWNGQMNTEAFF
TGTGCCAGCAGCTGGAACGGACAGATGAACACTGAAGCTTTCTTT
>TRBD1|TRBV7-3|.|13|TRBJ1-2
CASSSNRGSGYTF
TGTGCCAGCAGCTCCAACAGGGGCAGTGGCTACACCTTC
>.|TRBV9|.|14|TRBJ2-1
CASSALLTTKEQFF
TGTGCCAGCAGCGCGCTGCTCACGACCAAAGAGCAGTTCTTC
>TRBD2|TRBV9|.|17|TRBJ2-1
CASSVDVGTSGYNEQFF
TGTGCCAGCAGCGTAGACGTCGGGACTAGCGGGTACAATGAGCAGTTCTTC
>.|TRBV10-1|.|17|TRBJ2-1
CASSPTDGDGSYNEQFF
TGCGCCAGCAGTCCCACGGACGGCGACGGATCCTACAATGAGCAGTTCTTC
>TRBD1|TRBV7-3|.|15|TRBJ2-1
CASSPNRGQGIEQFF
TGTGCCAGCAGCCCAAACCGGGGACAGGGGATTGAGCAGTTCTTC
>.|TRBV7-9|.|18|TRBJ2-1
CASSLNRPGQISTQGEFF
TGTGCCAGCAGCTTAAATCGTCCCGGACAGATAAGCACCCAAGGGGAGTTCTTC
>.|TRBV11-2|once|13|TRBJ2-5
CASSLGQEETQYF
TGTGCCAGCAGCTTAGGGCAGGAAGAGACCCAGTACTTC
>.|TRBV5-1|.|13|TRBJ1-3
CASARNSGNTIYF
TGCGCCAGTGCCCGAAACTCTGGAAACACCATATATTTT
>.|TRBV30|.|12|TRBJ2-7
CAWSVVGYEQYF
TGTGCCTGGAGTGTCGTTGGCTACGAGCAGTACTTC
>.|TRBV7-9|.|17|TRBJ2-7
CASSSTLGLEKSYEQYF
TGTGCCAGCAGCTCAACCCTGGGACTGGAGAAATCCTACGAGCAGTACTTC
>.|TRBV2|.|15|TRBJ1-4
CASTAERGTWEKLFF
TGTGCCAGCACTGCTGAAAGGGGTACTTGGGAAAAACTGTTTTTT
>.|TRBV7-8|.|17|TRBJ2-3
CASSSRDPRWGTDTQYF
TGTGCCAGCAGCTCCCGGGACCCCAGGTGGGGCACAGATACGCAGTATTTT
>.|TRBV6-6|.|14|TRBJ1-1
CASAPSGLNTEAFF
TGTGCCAGCGCCCCGTCGGGGCTGAACACTGAAGCTTTCTTT
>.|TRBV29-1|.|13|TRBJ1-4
CSVSTPKKEKLFF
TGCAGCGTCTCCACACCTAAGAAAGAAAAACTGTTTTTT
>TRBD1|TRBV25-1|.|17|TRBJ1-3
CASSAGTGSLSGNTIYF
TGTGCCAGCAGTGCCGGGACAGGGTCCCTTTCTGGAAACACCATATATTTT
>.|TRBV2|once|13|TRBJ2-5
CASSVARLQTQYF
TGTGCCAGCAGTGTGGCCAGGCTGCAGACCCAGTACTTC
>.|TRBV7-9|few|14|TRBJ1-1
CASTSLRNNTEAFF
TGTGCCAGCACCTCGCTTCGGAATAACACTGAAGCTTTCTTT
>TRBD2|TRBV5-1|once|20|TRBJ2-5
CASSSFPYGGGSPYQETQYF
TGCGCCAGCAGCTCCTTCCCTTACGGCGGGGGGTCGCCGTACCAAGAGACCCAGTACTTC
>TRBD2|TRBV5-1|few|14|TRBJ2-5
CASGAGEGLETQYF
TGCGCCAGCGGAGCGGGGGAAGGTCTAGAGACCCAGTACTTC
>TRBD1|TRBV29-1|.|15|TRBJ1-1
CSAAGTGGGNTEAFF
TGCAGCGCGGCCGGGACAGGGGGCGGGAACACTGAAGCTTTCTTT
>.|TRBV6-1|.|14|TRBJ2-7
CASSIRDGSYEQYF
TGTGCCAGCAGTATTCGGGACGGATCCTACGAGCAGTACTTC
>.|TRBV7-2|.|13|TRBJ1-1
CASTNRDTARAFF
TGTGCCAGCACCAATCGGGATACCGCCCGAGCTTTCTTT
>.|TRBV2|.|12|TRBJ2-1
CASSVGRHEQFF
TGTGCCAGCAGTGTAGGACGGCATGAGCAGTTCTTC
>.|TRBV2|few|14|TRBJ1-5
CASSERQRNQPQHF
TGTGCCAGCAGTGAAAGACAGAGAAATCAGCCCCAGCATTTT
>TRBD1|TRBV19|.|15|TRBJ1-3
CASTRDRGPGNTIYF
TGTGCCAGTACCCGGGACAGGGGGCCTGGAAACACCATATATTTT
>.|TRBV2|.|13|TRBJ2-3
CASSADSTDTQYF
TGTGCCAGCAGCGCGGACAGCACAGATACGCAGTATTTT
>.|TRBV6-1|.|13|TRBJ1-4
CASRGGQGEKLFF
TGTGCCAGCCGTGGGGGGCAGGGTGAAAAACTGTTTTTT
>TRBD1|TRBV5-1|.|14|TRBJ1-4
CASSLPQGDEKLFF
TGCGCCAGCAGCTTGCCACAGGGGGACGAAAAACTGTTTTTT
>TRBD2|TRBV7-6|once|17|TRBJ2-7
CASSLSPAGLAGREQYF
TGTGCCAGCAGCTTAAGCCCCGCCGGACTAGCGGGACGTGAGCAGTACTTC
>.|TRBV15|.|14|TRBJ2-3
CATSKGPGTDTQYF
TGTGCCACCAGCAAGGGACCCGGCACAGATACGCAGTATTTT
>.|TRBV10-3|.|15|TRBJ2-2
CAISQSGLNTGELFF
TGTGCCATCAGTCAGAGCGGGCTGAACACCGGGGAGCTGTTTTTT
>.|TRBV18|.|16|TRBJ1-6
CASSFSEADYNSPLHF
TGTGCCAGCTCATTTAGTGAGGCCGATTATAATTCACCCCTCCACTTT
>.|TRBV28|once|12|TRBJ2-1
CASMSLYNEQFF
TGTGCCAGCATGTCGCTCTACAATGAGCAGTTCTTC
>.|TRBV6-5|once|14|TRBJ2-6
CASREGAGANVLTF
TGTGCCAGCAGGGAGGGGGCCGGGGCCAACGTCCTGACTTTC
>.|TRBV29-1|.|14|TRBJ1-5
CSVATGFYDQPQHF
TGCAGCGTTGCTACAGGGTTTTACGATCAGCCCCAGCATTTT
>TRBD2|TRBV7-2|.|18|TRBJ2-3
CASSLGLAGGPATDTQYF
TGTGCCAGCAGCTTAGGACTAGCGGGAGGGCCCGCCACAGATACGCAGTATTTT
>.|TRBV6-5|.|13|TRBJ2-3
CASRRDKADTQYF
TGTGCCAGCAGGCGGGACAAGGCAGATACGCAGTATTTT
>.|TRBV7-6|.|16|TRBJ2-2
CASSPRGTGDPGELFF
TGTGCCAGCAGCCCTCGCGGGACGGGAGACCCCGGGGAGCTGTTTTTT
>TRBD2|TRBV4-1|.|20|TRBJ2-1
CASSQDRASGGRFSYNEQFF
TGCGCCAGCAGCCAAGATCGGGCTAGCGGGGGGCGATTCTCCTACAATGAGCAGTTCTTC
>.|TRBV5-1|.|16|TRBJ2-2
CASSWGLGADTGELFF
TGCGCCAGCAGCTGGGGCTTGGGGGCTGACACCGGGGAGCTGTTTTTT
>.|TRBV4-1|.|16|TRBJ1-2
CASSQPRQPERYGYTF
TGCGCCAGCAGCCAACCAAGACAGCCCGAACGCTATGGCTACACCTTC
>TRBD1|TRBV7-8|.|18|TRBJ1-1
CASSLPLRFQGAGTEAFF
TGTGCCAGCAGCCTACCCCTCCGGTTTCAGGGGGCTGGCACTGAAGCTTTCTTT
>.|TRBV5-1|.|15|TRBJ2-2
CASSPGLAGTGELFF
TGCGCCAGCAGCCCAGGACTTGCGGGGACCGGGGAGCTGTTTTTT
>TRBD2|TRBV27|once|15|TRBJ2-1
CASSISGRWYNEQFF
TGTGCCAGCAGTATTAGCGGGAGATGGTACAATGAGCAGTTCTTC